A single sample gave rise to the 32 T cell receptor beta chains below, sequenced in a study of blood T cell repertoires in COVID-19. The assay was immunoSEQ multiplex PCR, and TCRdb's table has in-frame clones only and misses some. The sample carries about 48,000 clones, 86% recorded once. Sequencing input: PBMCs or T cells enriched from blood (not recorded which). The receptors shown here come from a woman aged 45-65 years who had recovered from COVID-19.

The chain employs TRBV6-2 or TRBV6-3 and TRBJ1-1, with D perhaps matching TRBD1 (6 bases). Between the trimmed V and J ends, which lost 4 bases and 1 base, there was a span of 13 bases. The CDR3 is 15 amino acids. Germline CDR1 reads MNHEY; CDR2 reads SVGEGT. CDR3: CASSSRQASNTEAFF. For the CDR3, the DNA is TGTGCCAGCAGTTCCCGACAGGCGTCGAACACTGAAGCTTTCTTT.

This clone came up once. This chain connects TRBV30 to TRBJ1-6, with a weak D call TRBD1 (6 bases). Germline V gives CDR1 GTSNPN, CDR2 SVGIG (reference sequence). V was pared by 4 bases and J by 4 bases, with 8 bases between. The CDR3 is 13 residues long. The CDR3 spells CAWNRDYNSPLHF. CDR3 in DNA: TGTGCCTGGAACAGGGATTATAATTCACCCCTCCACTTT.

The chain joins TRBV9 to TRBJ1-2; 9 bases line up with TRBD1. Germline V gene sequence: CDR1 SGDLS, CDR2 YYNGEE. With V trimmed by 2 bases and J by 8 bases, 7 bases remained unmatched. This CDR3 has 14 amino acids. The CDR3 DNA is TGTGCCAGCAGCGTTGGGGACAGGGCTAGCGGCTACACCTTC. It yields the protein CASSVGDRASGYTF.

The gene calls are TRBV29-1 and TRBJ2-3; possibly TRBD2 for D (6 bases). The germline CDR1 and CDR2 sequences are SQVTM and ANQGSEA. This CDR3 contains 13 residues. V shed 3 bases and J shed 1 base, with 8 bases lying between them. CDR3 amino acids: CSVEWRGTDTQYF. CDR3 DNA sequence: TGCAGCGTTGAGTGGAGGGGCACAGATACGCAGTATTTT.

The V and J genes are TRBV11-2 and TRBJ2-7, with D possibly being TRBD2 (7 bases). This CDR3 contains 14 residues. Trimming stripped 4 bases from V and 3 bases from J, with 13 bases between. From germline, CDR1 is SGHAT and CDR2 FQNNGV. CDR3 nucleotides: TGTGCCAGCAGCTCAGGGGACTATAACTACGAGCAGTACTTC. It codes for CASSSGDYNYEQYF.

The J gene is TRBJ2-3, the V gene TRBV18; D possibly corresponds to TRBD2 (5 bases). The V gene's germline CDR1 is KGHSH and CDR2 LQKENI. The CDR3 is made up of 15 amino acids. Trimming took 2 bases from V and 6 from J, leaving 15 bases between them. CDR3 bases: TGTGCCAGCTCACCAGTAGCGTTAAGTTCGGATACGCAGTATTTT. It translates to CASSPVALSSDTQYF.

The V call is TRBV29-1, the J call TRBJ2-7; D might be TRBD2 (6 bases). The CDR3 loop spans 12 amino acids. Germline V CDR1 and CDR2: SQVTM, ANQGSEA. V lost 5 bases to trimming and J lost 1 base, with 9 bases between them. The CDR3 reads CSVKGTSYEQYF. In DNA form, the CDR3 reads TGCAGCGTTAAAGGGACTTCCTACGAGCAGTACTTC.

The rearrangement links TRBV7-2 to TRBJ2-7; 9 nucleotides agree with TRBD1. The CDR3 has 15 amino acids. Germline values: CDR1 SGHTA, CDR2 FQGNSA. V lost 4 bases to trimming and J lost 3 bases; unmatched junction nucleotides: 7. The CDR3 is CASSSSGTGHYEQYF. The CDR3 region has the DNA TGTGCCAGCAGCTCGTCCGGGACAGGGCACTACGAGCAGTACTTC.

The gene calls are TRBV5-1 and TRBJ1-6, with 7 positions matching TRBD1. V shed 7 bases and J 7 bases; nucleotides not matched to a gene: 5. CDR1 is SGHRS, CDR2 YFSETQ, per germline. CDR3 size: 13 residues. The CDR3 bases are TGCGCCAGCGCCCGGGACAGCAATTCACCCCTCCACTTT. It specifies CASARDSNSPLHF.

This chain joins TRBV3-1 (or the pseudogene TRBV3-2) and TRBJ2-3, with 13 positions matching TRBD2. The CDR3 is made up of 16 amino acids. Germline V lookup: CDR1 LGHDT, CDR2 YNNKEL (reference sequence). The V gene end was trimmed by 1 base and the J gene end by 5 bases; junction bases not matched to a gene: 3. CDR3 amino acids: CASSQGLAGGGDTQYF. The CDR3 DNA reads TGTGCCAGCAGCCAAGGACTAGCGGGAGGTGGAGATACGCAGTATTTT.

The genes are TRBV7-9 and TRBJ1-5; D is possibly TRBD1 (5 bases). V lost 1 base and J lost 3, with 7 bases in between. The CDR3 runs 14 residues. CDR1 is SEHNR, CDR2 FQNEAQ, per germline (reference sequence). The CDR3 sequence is CASSLGQNNQPQHF. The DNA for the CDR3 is TGTGCCAGCAGCTTAGGACAGAACAATCAGCCCCAGCATTTT.

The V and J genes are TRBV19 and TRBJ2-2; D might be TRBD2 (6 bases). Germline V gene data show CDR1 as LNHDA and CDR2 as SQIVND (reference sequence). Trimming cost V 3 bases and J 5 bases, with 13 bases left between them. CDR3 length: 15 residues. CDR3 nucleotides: TGTGCCAGTAGTATTCTGGGACTCACAACCGGGGAGCTGTTTTTT. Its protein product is CASSILGLTTGELFF.

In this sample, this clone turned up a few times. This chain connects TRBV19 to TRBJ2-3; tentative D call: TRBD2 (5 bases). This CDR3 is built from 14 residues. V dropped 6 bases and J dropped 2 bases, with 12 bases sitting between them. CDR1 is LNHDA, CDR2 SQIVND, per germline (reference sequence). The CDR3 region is CASSMPGNTDTQYF. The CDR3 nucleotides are TGTGCCAGTAGCATGCCGGGGAACACAGATACGCAGTATTTT.

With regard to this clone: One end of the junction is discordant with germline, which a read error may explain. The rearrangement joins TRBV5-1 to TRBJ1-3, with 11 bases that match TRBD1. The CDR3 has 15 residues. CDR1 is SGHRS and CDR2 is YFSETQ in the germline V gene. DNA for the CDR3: TGCGCCAGCAGCTTGAGTGGGACAGGGGGAACCACCATATATTTT. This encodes CASSLSGTGGTTIYF.

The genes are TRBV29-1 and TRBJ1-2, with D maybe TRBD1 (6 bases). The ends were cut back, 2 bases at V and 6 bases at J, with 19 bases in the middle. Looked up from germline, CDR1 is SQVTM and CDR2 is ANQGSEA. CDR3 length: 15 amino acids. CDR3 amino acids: CSVEFGQGYIDGYTF. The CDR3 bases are TGCAGCGTTGAATTCGGGCAGGGGTATATTGATGGCTACACCTTC. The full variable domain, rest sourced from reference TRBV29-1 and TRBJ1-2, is SAVISQKPSRDICQRGTSLTIQCQVDSQVTMMFWYRQQPGQSLTLIATANQGSEATYESGFVIDKFPISRPNLTFSTLTVSNMSPEDSSIYLCSVEFGQGYIDGYTFGSGTRLTVV.

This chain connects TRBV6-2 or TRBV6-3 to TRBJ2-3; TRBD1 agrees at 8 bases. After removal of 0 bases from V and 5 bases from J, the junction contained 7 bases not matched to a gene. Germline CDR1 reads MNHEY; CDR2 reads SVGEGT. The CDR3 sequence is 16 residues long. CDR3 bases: TGTGCCAGCAGTTACTCCCCCAGGGGGCAGAAAGATACGCAGTATTTT. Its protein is CASSYSPRGQKDTQYF.

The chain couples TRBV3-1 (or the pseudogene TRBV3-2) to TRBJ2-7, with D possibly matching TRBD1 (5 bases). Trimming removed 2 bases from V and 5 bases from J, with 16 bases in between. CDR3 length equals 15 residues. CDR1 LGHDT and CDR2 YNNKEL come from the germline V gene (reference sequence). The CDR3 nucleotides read TGTGCCAGCAGCCAAATTAGGACACCCCCCCACGAGCAGTACTTC. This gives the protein CASSQIRTPPHEQYF.

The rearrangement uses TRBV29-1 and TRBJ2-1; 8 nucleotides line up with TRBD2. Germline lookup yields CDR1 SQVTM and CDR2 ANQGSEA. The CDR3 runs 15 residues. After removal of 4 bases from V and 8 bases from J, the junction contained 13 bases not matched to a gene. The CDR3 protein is CSVGGPGLDVHEQFF. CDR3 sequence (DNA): TGCAGCGTTGGAGGGCCGGGACTAGACGTTCATGAGCAGTTCTTC.

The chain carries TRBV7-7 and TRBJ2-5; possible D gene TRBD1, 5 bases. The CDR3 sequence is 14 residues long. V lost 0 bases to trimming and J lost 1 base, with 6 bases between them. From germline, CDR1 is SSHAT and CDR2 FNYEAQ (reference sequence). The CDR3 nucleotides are TGTGCCAGCAGCTTAGCGGGGCCCCAAGAGACCCAGTACTTC. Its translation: CASSLAGPQETQYF.

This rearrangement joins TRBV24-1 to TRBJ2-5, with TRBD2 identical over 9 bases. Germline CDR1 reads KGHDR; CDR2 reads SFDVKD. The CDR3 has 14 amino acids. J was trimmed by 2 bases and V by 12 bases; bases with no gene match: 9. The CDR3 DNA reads TGTGCCGCTTTCCGACTAGCGGCTCAAGAGACCCAGTACTTC. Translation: CAAFRLAAQETQYF.

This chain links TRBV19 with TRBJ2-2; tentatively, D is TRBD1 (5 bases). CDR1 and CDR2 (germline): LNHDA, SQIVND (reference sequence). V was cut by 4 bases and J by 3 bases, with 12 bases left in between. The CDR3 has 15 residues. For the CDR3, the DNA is TGTGCCAGTAGTAGCCTCAGGGTCTACACCGGGGAGCTGTTTTTT. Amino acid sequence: CASSSLRVYTGELFF.

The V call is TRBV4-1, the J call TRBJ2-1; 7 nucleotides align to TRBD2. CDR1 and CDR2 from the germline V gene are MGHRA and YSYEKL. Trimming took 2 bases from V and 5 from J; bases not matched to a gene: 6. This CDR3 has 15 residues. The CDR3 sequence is CASSQPAGRHNEQFF. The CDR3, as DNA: TGCGCCAGCAGCCAACCAGCGGGGCGGCACAATGAGCAGTTCTTC.

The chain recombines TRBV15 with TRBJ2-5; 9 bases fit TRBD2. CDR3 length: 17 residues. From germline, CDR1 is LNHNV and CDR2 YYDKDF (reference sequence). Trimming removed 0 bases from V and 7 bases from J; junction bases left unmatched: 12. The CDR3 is CATSRDGGSGGPGTQYF. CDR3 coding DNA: TGTGCCACCAGCAGAGACGGAGGTAGCGGGGGCCCAGGGACCCAGTACTTC.

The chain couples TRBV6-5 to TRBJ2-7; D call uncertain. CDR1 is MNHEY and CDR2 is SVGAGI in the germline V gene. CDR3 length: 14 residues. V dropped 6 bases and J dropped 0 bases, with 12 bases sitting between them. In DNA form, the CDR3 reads TGTGCCAGCAGCGTAGTGAACTTCTCCTACGAGCAGTACTTC. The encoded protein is CASSVVNFSYEQYF.

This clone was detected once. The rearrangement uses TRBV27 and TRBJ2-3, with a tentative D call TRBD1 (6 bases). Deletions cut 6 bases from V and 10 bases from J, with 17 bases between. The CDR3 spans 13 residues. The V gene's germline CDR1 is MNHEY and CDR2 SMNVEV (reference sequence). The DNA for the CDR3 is TGTGCCAGCAGCCAGAAGATCCAGGGGTCGCAGTATTTT. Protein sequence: CASSQKIQGSQYF.

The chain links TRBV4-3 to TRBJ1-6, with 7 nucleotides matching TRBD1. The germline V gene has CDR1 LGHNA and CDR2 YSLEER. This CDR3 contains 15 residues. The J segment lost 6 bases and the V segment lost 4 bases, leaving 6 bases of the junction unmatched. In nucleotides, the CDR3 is TGCGCCAGCAGCCCCGACAGGGTGGTTAATTCACCCCTCCACTTT. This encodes CASSPDRVVNSPLHF.

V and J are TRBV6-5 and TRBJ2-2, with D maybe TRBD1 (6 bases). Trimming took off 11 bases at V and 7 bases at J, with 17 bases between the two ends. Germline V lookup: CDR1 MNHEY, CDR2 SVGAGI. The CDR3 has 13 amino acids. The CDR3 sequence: CAERAGALGELFF. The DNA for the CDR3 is TGTGCCGAGAGGGCAGGGGCGCTCGGGGAGCTGTTTTTT.

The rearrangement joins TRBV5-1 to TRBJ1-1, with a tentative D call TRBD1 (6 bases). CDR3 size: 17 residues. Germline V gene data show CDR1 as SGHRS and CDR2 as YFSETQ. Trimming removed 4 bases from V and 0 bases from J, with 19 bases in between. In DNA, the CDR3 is TGCGCCAGCAGCCCTTATTCAGGGGCTAACATGAACACTGAAGCTTTCTTT. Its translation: CASSPYSGANMNTEAFF. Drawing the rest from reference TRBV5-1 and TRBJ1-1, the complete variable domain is KAGVTQTPRYLIKTRGQQVTLSCSPISGHRSVSWYQQTPGQGLQFLFEYFSETQRNKGNFPGRFSGRQFSNSRSEMNVSTLELGDSALYLCASSPYSGANMNTEAFFGQGTRLTVV.

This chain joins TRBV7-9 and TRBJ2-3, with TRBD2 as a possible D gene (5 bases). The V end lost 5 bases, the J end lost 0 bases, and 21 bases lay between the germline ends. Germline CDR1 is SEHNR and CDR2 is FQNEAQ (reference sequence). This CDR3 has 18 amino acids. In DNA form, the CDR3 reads TGTGCCAGCAGCCCTAGCTACGCAGGCTCCGCTAGCACAGATACGCAGTATTTT. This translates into CASSPSYAGSASTDTQYF.

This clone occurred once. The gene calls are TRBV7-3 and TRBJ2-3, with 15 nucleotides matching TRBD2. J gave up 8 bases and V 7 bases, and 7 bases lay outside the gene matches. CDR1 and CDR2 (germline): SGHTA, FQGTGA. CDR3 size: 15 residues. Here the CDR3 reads CASKWTSGGAGTQYF. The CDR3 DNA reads TGTGCCAGCAAGTGGACTAGCGGGGGGGCAGGTACGCAGTATTTT.

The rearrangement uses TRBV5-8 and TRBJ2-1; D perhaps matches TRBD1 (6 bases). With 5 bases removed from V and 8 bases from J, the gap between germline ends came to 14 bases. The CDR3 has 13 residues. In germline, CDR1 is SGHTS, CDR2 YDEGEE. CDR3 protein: CASRVGAGDEQFF. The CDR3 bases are TGTGCCAGCAGGGTTGGGGCAGGGGATGAGCAGTTCTTC.

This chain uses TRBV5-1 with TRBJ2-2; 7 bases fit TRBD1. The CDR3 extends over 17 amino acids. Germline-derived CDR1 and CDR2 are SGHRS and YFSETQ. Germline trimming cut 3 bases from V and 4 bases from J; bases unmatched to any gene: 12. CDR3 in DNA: TGCGCCAGCAGCTGGCTATCACCTTCAGGGGGCACCGGGGAGCTGTTTTTT. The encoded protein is CASSWLSPSGGTGELFF.